These 14 T cell receptor beta chains originate from one sample sequenced in a study of cytotoxic CD8 clonotypes in ibrutinib-treated CLL. Some clones are missing from TCRdb's copy, which holds only in-frame ones; the method was immunoSEQ multiplex PCR. Among 250,000 to 350,000 clones, approximately 79% were seen once, and the ten largest hold 5.6%. The sequencing used PBMCs, collected at disease progression, from a patient treated with ibrutinib. Receptors originate from a human donor with chronic lymphocytic leukemia.

In nucleotides, the CDR3 is TGTGCCAGCAGCGCCTCAGGGTTCCCCTACGAGCAGTACTTC. This encodes CASSASGFPYEQYF. V and J are TRBV9 and TRBJ2-7; TRBD1 might be the D (5 bases). The CDR3 is 14 amino acids. Germline V gene sequence: CDR1 SGDLS, CDR2 YYNGEE. V lost 3 bases, J lost 2 bases, and 12 bases lay in between.

This clone came up once. This chain links TRBV7-2 with TRBJ2-1; D ambiguous. The germline V gene has CDR1 SGHTA and CDR2 FQGNSA. The CDR3 is made up of 17 amino acids. V dropped 0 bases and J dropped 8 bases, with 20 bases sitting between them. The chain's CDR3 is CASSLALGTPGRDEQFF. The CDR3 DNA follows: TGTGCCAGCAGCTTAGCTCTCGGTACGCCCGGTAGGGATGAGCAGTTCTTC.

The rearrangement uses TRBV18 and TRBJ1-1; D gene ambiguous. This CDR3 comprises 15 residues. Between the trimmed V and J ends, which lost 3 bases and 0 bases, there was a span of 11 bases. Germline V gives CDR1 KGHSH, CDR2 LQKENI. The CDR3 region has the DNA TGTGCCAGCTCACCGATTGGGGTAATGAACACTGAAGCTTTCTTT. Encoded protein: CASSPIGVMNTEAFF.

The chain uses TRBV2 and TRBJ1-3; D perhaps matches TRBD1 (5 bases). CDR3 length: 15 residues. CDR1 and CDR2 (germline): SNHLY, FYNNEI. Trimming shortened V by 6 bases and J by 3 bases, and 15 bases separated the two germline ends. The CDR3 reads CASSRQGLGGNTIYF. The CDR3 bases are TGTGCCAGCAGCCGGCAGGGCCTGGGTGGAAACACCATATATTTT. The variable domain in full, completed from reference TRBV2 and TRBJ1-3, reads EPEVTQTPSHQVTQMGQEVILRCVPISNHLYFYWYRQILGQKVEFLVSFYNNEISEKSEIFDDQFSVERPDGSNFTLKIRSTKLEDSAMYFCASSRQGLGGNTIYFGEGSWLTVV.

The rearrangement uses TRBV6-6 and TRBJ2-7; 7 bases map to TRBD2. The V and J ends lost 7 bases and 2 bases, in that order; junction bases with no gene match: 5. Germline V lookup: CDR1 MNHNY, CDR2 SVGAGI (reference sequence). The CDR3 extends over 13 amino acids. This CDR3 reads CASKRGETYEQYF. The CDR3, as DNA: TGTGCCAGCAAACGGGGGGAAACCTACGAGCAGTACTTC.

This rearrangement joins TRBV7-9 to TRBJ1-1; no clear D gene. The CDR3 has 12 amino acids. V was shortened by 5 bases and J by 5 bases, with 9 bases between the two germline ends. Germline V gene data show CDR1 as SEHNR and CDR2 as FQNEAQ (reference sequence). The CDR3 DNA follows: TGTGCCAGCAGCCTGATGAGGACTGAAGCTTTCTTT. It translates to CASSLMRTEAFF.

The chain is built from TRBV19 and TRBJ1-6; D is undetermined. CDR3 length: 15 residues. CDR1 is LNHDA and CDR2 is SQIVND in the germline V gene (reference sequence). Trimming pared 6 bases from V and 0 bases from J, leaving 9 bases between. CDR3 sequence: CASRADSSYNSPLHF. CDR3 DNA: TGTGCCAGTAGGGCCGATAGCTCCTATAATTCACCCCTCCACTTT.

This rearrangement joins TRBV2 to TRBJ2-3, with D tentatively TRBD1 (6 bases). Germline loops: CDR1 SNHLY, CDR2 FYNNEI. The CDR3 contains 15 residues. V lost 4 bases and J 4 bases, leaving 15 bases between the germline ends. The CDR3 is CASSGPGEVPDTQYF. In DNA, the CDR3 is TGTGCCAGCAGTGGGCCAGGGGAAGTCCCAGATACGCAGTATTTT.

This rearrangement joins TRBV2 to TRBJ2-4; either TRBD1 or TRBD2 may supply D (5 bases each). This CDR3 has 13 residues. Trimming took off 6 bases at V and 5 bases at J, with 11 bases between the two ends. Per the germline V gene, CDR1 is SNHLY and CDR2 is FYNNEI. The CDR3 sequence: CASRELGENIQYF. CDR3 DNA: TGTGCCAGCAGGGAGCTGGGGGAAAACATTCAGTACTTC.

The chain recombines TRBV28 with TRBJ2-7; TRBD1 matches at 8 bases. CDR3 size: 14 residues. CDR1 and CDR2 (germline): MDHEN, SYDVKM. V lost 7 bases to trimming and J lost 6 bases; unmatched junction nucleotides: 11. As DNA, the CDR3 is TGTGCCAGCACCTTGGACAGGGCGGGCCTCGAGCAGTACTTC. This sequence encodes CASTLDRAGLEQYF.

This clone was picked up a small number of times. This sample also contains other DNA sequences that code for the same CDR3. V gene TRBV5-1 combines with J gene TRBJ2-5; no clear D. Germline V gene lookup returns CDR1 SGHRS and CDR2 YFSETQ. The CDR3 covers 12 residues. V lost 2 bases and J 4 bases, leaving 6 bases between the germline ends. The DNA of the CDR3 is TGCGCCAGCAGCTTAGGCCGAGAGACCCAGTACTTC. Translating it yields CASSLGRETQYF.

The chain uses TRBV9 and TRBJ2-3; D might be TRBD2 (7 bases). The germline V and J ends were trimmed by 0 bases and 5 bases, with 16 bases remaining between them. The CDR3 has 16 amino acids. Germline CDR1 reads SGDLS; CDR2 reads YYNGEE. The CDR3 region has the DNA TGTGCCAGCAGCGTAGCGGGTGGCGGGGGCGGAGATACGCAGTATTTT. Its protein product is CASSVAGGGGGDTQYF.

The chain couples TRBV7-3 to TRBJ1-3, with D possibly being TRBD1 (6 bases). V was clipped by 3 bases and J by 0 bases, with 15 bases between them. Germline loops: CDR1 SGHTA, CDR2 FQGTGA. This CDR3 is 17 amino acids long. The DNA for the CDR3 is TGTGCCAGCAGCTTGCGGGGGACACCAAGCTCTGGAAACACCATATATTTT. As protein: CASSLRGTPSSGNTIYF.

The chain has TRBV19 and TRBJ2-7; TRBD1 aligns across 10 bases. Germline V gives CDR1 LNHDA, CDR2 SQIVND (reference sequence). The CDR3 sequence is 14 residues long. Trimming took 3 bases from V and 6 from J; bases not matched to a gene: 5. DNA of the CDR3: TGTGCCAGTAGTATCTCCGGGACAGGGGCCGAGCAGTACTTC. Translated: CASSISGTGAEQYF. The whole variable domain, remainder taken from reference TRBV19 and TRBJ2-7, is DGGITQSPKYLFRKEGQNVTLSCEQNLNHDAMYWYRQDPGQGLRLIYYSQIVNDFQKGDIAEGYSVSREKKESFPLTVTSAQKNPTAFYLCASSISGTGAEQYFGPGTRLTVT.